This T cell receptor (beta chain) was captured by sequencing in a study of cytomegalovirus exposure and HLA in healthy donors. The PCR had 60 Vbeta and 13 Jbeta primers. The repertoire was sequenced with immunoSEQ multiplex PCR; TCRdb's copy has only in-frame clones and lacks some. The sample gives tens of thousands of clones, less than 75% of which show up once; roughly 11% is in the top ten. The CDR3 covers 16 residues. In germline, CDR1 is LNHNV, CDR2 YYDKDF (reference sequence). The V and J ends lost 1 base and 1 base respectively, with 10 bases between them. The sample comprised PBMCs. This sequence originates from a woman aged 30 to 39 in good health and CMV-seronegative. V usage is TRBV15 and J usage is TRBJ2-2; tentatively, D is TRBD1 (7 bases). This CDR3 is CATSRAGGQNTGELFF. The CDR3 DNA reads TGTGCCACCAGCAGAGCAGGGGGGCAGAACACCGGGGAGCTGTTTTTT. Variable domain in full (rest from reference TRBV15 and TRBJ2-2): DAMVIQNPRYQVTQFGKPVTLSCSQTLNHNVMYWYQQKSSQAPKLLFHYYDKDFNNEADTPDNFQSRRPNTSFCFLDIRSPGLGDTAMYLCATSRAGGQNTGELFFGEGSRLTVL.